These T cell receptor beta chains were read from a single sample in a study of beta chain features in type 1 diabetes. The repertoire was sequenced with immunoSEQ multiplex PCR; TCRdb's copy has only in-frame clones and lacks some. The data hold fewer than 650,000 clones, with around 15% observed a single time. The sample was naive CD4+ T cells from blood. These receptors were collected from a man aged 18-30 years in good health. Both conserved end residues are part of each CDR3. Each record gives: V gene, clone size, J gene, D gene, CDR3 protein, CDR3 DNA. A D gene is named only where the DNA matches it firmly. Clone size is shown for a subset of rows, as once, few, many or a class of expanded clone.

>TRBV4-1|few|TRBJ1-2|TRBD1
CASSPGQERLNGYTF
TGCGCCAGCAGCCCCGGACAGGAACGTCTGAATGGCTACACCTTC
>TRBV4-1|few|TRBJ2-5|.
CASSGFWTPETQYF
TGCGCCAGCAGCGGATTCTGGACTCCAGAGACCCAGTACTTC
>TRBV9|.|TRBJ2-7|TRBD2
CASSVGSGTSYEQYF
TGTGCCAGCAGCGTAGGTAGCGGGACTTCCTACGAGCAGTACTTC
>TRBV28|.|TRBJ2-7|TRBD1
CASIGTGAYEQYF
TGTGCCAGCATCGGGACAGGGGCCTACGAGCAGTACTTC
>TRBV7-2|.|TRBJ1-5|.
CASSLASAYSNQPQHF
TGTGCCAGCAGCTTAGCGTCAGCTTATAGCAATCAGCCCCAGCATTTT
>TRBV5-6|.|TRBJ2-3|.
CASSLAGRVTQYF
TGTGCCAGCAGCTTGGCCGGCCGGGTCACGCAGTATTTT
>TRBV4-2|few|TRBJ2-7|.
CASSQGLNSLYEQYF
TGTGCCAGCAGCCAAGGACTCAACAGTCTTTACGAGCAGTACTTC
>TRBV6-6|.|TRBJ1-6|.
CASSPREGKGSPLHF
TGTGCCAGCAGTCCCCGGGAAGGGAAGGGCTCACCCCTCCACTTT
>TRBV7-9|few|TRBJ1-2|.
CASSLVPGRTYGYTF
TGTGCCAGCAGCTTAGTTCCGGGCCGCACCTATGGCTACACCTTC
>TRBV27|few|TRBJ1-2|.
CASSFRSLGGYTF
TGTGCCAGCAGTTTTCGGTCCTTGGGAGGCTACACCTTC
>TRBV5-1|few|TRBJ1-1|.
CASSLTGLQNTEAFF
TGCGCCAGCAGCCTAACAGGCCTTCAGAACACTGAAGCTTTCTTT
>TRBV10-3|few|TRBJ2-5|.
CAIRQGQETQYF
TGTGCCATCAGACAGGGCCAAGAGACCCAGTACTTC
>TRBV29-1|.|TRBJ2-3|TRBD1
CSVEPTTGSTDTQYF
TGCAGCGTTGAACCAACGACAGGGAGCACAGATACGCAGTATTTT
>TRBV28|.|TRBJ1-5|.
CASSLNGGASQPQHF
TGTGCCAGCAGTTTAAATGGGGGGGCAAGTCAGCCCCAGCATTTT
>TRBV18|.|TRBJ1-1|.
CASSPEAGNTEAFF
TGTGCCAGCTCACCAGAGGCAGGGAACACTGAAGCTTTCTTT
>TRBV5-4|.|TRBJ2-7|TRBD2
CASSLVGRAEQYF
TGTGCCAGCAGCTTGGTCGGGAGGGCCGAGCAGTACTTC
>TRBV18|few|TRBJ1-1|TRBD1
CASSPDRVNTEAFF
TGTGCCAGCTCCCCAGACAGGGTGAACACTGAAGCTTTCTTT
>TRBV30|.|TRBJ2-5|.
CAWSFQGETQYF
TGTGCCTGGAGTTTCCAGGGGGAGACCCAGTACTTC
>TRBV2|few|TRBJ1-1|TRBD1
CASSGQGAVGAEAFF
TGTGCCAGCTCGGGACAGGGTGCGGTAGGGGCTGAAGCTTTCTTT
>TRBV7-2|.|TRBJ1-3|TRBD1
CASSLGSGTGGNTIYF
TGTGCCAGCAGCTTAGGGTCCGGGACAGGAGGGAACACCATATATTTT
>TRBV5-4|.|TRBJ2-3|TRBD2
CASSLEATSGTDTQYF
TGTGCCAGCAGCTTGGAAGCGACTAGCGGCACAGATACGCAGTATTTT
>TRBV9|few|TRBJ1-5|.
CASSVGGGNQPQHF
TGTGCCAGCAGCGTAGGGGGAGGCAATCAGCCCCAGCATTTT
>TRBV27|.|TRBJ1-5|TRBD1
CASSTRGVIGGDSNQPQHF
TGTGCCAGCAGTACGAGGGGTGTAATAGGGGGCGATAGCAATCAGCCCCAGCATTTT
>TRBV5-4|few|TRBJ1-3|.
CASSLGRGPESSGNTIYF
TGTGCCAGCAGCTTGGGGAGGGGACCAGAGTCCTCTGGAAACACCATATATTTT
>TRBV6-6|.|TRBJ2-7|.
CASQKAGPPYEQYF
TGTGCCAGCCAAAAGGCGGGGCCCCCCTACGAGCAGTACTTC